What follows are 29 T cell receptor beta chains derived from one specimen sequenced in a study of blood T cell repertoires in COVID-19. TCRdb's copy holds only in-frame clones and misses some; the assay was immunoSEQ multiplex PCR. The sample lists over 90,000 clones, 88% seen once, with around 3.2% in the top ten. The sample taken for sequencing was peripheral blood. The receptors stem from a human donor in a cohort sampled during active COVID-19.

The chain has TRBV5-4 and TRBJ2-2; 9 nucleotides match TRBD2. From germline, CDR1 is SGHNT and CDR2 YYREEE (reference sequence). V shed 3 bases and J 9 bases; nucleotides not matched to a gene: 9. The CDR3 extends over 15 amino acids. This chain's CDR3 is CASSSGSAGGRELFF. In DNA form, the CDR3 reads TGTGCCAGCAGCTCCGGATCAGCGGGGGGAAGGGAGCTGTTTTTT. The full variable domain, in which reference TRBV5-4 and TRBJ2-2 provide the parts outside the CDR3, is ETGVTQSPTHLIKTRGQQVTLRCSSQSGHNTVSWYQQALGQGPQFIFQYYREEENGRGNFPPRFSGLQFPNYSSELNVNALELDDSALYLCASSSGSAGGRELFFGEGSRLTVL.

This chain uses TRBV5-1 with TRBJ2-5; a weak D match, TRBD2 (7 bases). The CDR3 contains 15 residues. Germline V gives CDR1 SGHRS, CDR2 YFSETQ. Deletions cut 3 bases from V and 1 base from J, with 13 bases between. CDR3 nucleotides: TGCGCCAGCAGCTGGACTAGGGGGGCCCAAGAGACCCAGTACTTC. It translates to CASSWTRGAQETQYF.

The V call is TRBV5-4, the J call TRBJ1-2; perhaps TRBD1 as D (6 bases). The CDR3 is 15 amino acids. V lost 0 bases to trimming and J lost 4 bases, with 13 bases between them. The V gene's germline CDR1 is SGHNT and CDR2 YYREEE (reference sequence). The DNA of the CDR3 is TGTGCCAGCAGCTTGGGAGGGGGGGGCATCTATGGCTACACCTTC. Amino acid sequence: CASSLGGGGIYGYTF. The full variable domain, with the rest looked up from reference TRBV5-4 and TRBJ1-2, is ETGVTQSPTHLIKTRGQQVTLRCSSQSGHNTVSWYQQALGQGPQFIFQYYREEENGRGNFPPRFSGLQFPNYSSELNVNALELDDSALYLCASSLGGGGIYGYTFGSGTRLTVV.

The chain joins TRBV4-2 to TRBJ2-7; unclear D gene. Germline V gene data show CDR1 as LGHNA and CDR2 as YNFKEQ. The CDR3 is 16 amino acids. V was clipped by 4 bases and J by 0 bases, with 16 bases between them. The CDR3 protein is CASSPAPERGSYEQYF. As DNA, the CDR3 is TGTGCCAGCAGCCCAGCCCCGGAGAGAGGCTCCTACGAGCAGTACTTC.

V usage is TRBV2 and J usage is TRBJ2-1; perhaps TRBD2 as D (9 bases). Trimming shortened V by 3 bases and J by 2 bases, and 32 bases separated the two germline ends. Germline CDR1 is SNHLY and CDR2 is FYNNEI. The CDR3 loop spans 22 amino acids. Written as DNA, the CDR3 is TGTGCCAGCAGTGATCTTCCAGGGGGCAGGGTTATAGCGGGAGTAGCCTACAATGAGCAGTTCTTC. Translating gives CASSDLPGGRVIAGVAYNEQFF.

This clone was detected a few times. The chain combines TRBV18 with TRBJ2-7; the match to TRBD2 covers 11 bases. Unmatched junction bases numbered 4, after V lost 0 bases and J lost 3 bases. Germline CDR1 and CDR2: KGHSH and LQKENI. The CDR3 has 16 residues. The chain's CDR3 is CASSPPGLAGFYEQYF. Written as DNA, the CDR3 is TGTGCCAGCTCACCACCTGGACTAGCGGGTTTCTACGAGCAGTACTTC. Complete variable domain (other parts from reference TRBV18 and TRBJ2-7): NAGVMQNPRHLVRRRGQEARLRCSPMKGHSHVYWYRQLPEEGLKFMVYLQKENIIDESGMPKERFSAEFPKEGPSILRIQQVVRGDSAAYFCASSPPGLAGFYEQYFGPGTRLTVT.

J is TRBJ1-1 and V is TRBV3-1 (or the pseudogene TRBV3-2); D unresolved. Germline V gene sequence: CDR1 LGHDT, CDR2 YNNKEL (reference sequence). The CDR3 spans 13 residues. The germline V and J ends were trimmed by 4 bases and 6 bases, with 12 bases remaining between them. CDR3 protein: CASSLGSWAEAFF. CDR3 DNA: TGTGCCAGCAGCCTCGGGAGCTGGGCTGAAGCTTTCTTT.

This chain connects TRBV6-6 to TRBJ1-2, with 8 bases aligning to TRBD1. With 5 bases clipped from V and 2 bases from J, the junction kept 1 base outside the gene matches. The CDR3 is 13 residues long. CDR1 MNHNY and CDR2 SVGAGI come from the germline V gene (reference sequence). As DNA, the CDR3 is TGTGCCAGCAGTGACAGGGGAAACTATGGCTACACCTTC. Protein product: CASSDRGNYGYTF.

The chain joins TRBV9 to TRBJ1-2, with TRBD1 matching 11 bases. This CDR3 region has 15 residues. Germline V gives CDR1 SGDLS, CDR2 YYNGEE. With V trimmed by 4 bases and J by 7 bases, 9 bases remained unmatched. Here the CDR3 DNA reads TGTGCCAGCAGCACAAGGACAGGGGGCGCGTCTGGCTACACCTTC. This codes for CASSTRTGGASGYTF.

The genes are TRBV9 and TRBJ2-6; TRBD2 might be the D (6 bases). Between the trimmed V and J ends, which lost 1 base and 4 bases, there was a span of 12 bases. The germline V gene has CDR1 SGDLS and CDR2 YYNGEE. The CDR3 spans 16 residues. CDR3 in DNA: TGTGCCAGCAGCGTAATATTGGGAGGAGGGGCCAACGTCCTGACTTTC. Its translation: CASSVILGGGANVLTF. Based on the CDR3 plus reference TRBV9 and TRBJ2-6, the full variable domain is DSGVTQTPKHLITATGQRVTLRCSPRSGDLSVYWYQQSLDQGLQFLIQYYNGEERAKGNILERFSAQQFPDLHSELNLSSLELGDSALYFCASSVILGGGANVLTFGAGSRLTVL.

The chain links TRBV6-4 to TRBJ2-7; 7 positions match TRBD2. Germline lookup yields CDR1 MRHNA and CDR2 SNTAGT. This CDR3 comprises 16 residues. The trim removed 2 bases at V and 2 bases at J, leaving 9 bases unmatched. The CDR3 DNA reads TGTGCCAGCAGTGACACGGCTAGCGGAAATCCCTACGAGCAGTACTTC. It is translated as CASSDTASGNPYEQYF.

With respect to this clone: The same CDR3 arises from other DNA sequences in this sample as well. The chain joins TRBV2 to TRBJ2-5; D gene unclear. This CDR3 spans 14 amino acids. V lost 1 base, J lost 5 bases, and 11 bases lay in between. Germline loops: CDR1 SNHLY, CDR2 FYNNEI. The CDR3: CASSEDRGRETQYF. For the CDR3, the DNA is TGTGCCAGCAGTGAAGACCGAGGCCGGGAGACCCAGTACTTC.

The chain couples TRBV3-1 (or the pseudogene TRBV3-2) to TRBJ1-5; 9 bases are a match to TRBD1. Trimming at V came to 5 bases and at J to 5 bases, leaving 7 bases not matched to a gene. Germline V gives CDR1 LGHDT, CDR2 YNNKEL (reference sequence). The CDR3 has 15 residues. The DNA for the CDR3 is TGTGCCAGCAGCGCGGAGACAGGGGGTCATCAGCCCCAGCATTTT. This sequence encodes CASSAETGGHQPQHF.

In its sample, this clone was seen once. CDR3 amino acids: CAWRLGGGEQFF. The CDR3 nucleotides read TGTGCCTGGAGGCTGGGGGGGGGTGAGCAGTTCTTC. V gene TRBV30 combines with J gene TRBJ2-1, with TRBD2 identical over 7 bases. The V segment lost 3 bases and the J segment 9 bases; nucleotides outside the gene matches: 5. The CDR3 length is 12 residues. In germline, CDR1 is GTSNPN, CDR2 SVGIG (reference sequence).

The chain carries TRBV2 and TRBJ2-5; TRBD2 matches at 9 bases. V lost 4 bases, J lost 0 bases, and 12 bases stayed unmatched. Germline CDR1 reads SNHLY; CDR2 reads FYNNEI. The CDR3 sequence is 18 residues long. The DNA for the CDR3 is TGTGCCAGCAGTGGATCGGACAGACTAGCGGCCAACCAAGAGACCCAGTACTTC. Amino acids: CASSGSDRLAANQETQYF.

This sequence joins TRBV19 and TRBJ2-4; possible D gene TRBD2, 6 bases. Germline V gene lookup returns CDR1 LNHDA and CDR2 SQIVND (reference sequence). The CDR3 has 15 residues. V was trimmed by 6 bases and J by 5 bases, leaving 17 bases between them. The CDR3 loop is CASRTRRGGENIQYF. As DNA, the CDR3 is TGTGCCAGTAGGACTAGGAGAGGAGGGGAAAACATTCAGTACTTC.

This clone was seen more than once but under ten times. J is TRBJ1-6 and V is TRBV7-2; D is uncertain. CDR1 is SGHTA, CDR2 FQGNSA, per germline. The CDR3 is 13 residues long. Trimming shortened V by 3 bases and J by 5 bases, and 5 bases separated the two germline ends. Written as DNA, the CDR3 is TGTGCCAGCAGCTTCTATGATAATTCACCCCTCCACTTT. Its protein product is CASSFYDNSPLHF.

The J gene is TRBJ1-5, the V gene TRBV21-1. TRBV21-1 counts as a pseudogene. This CDR3 contains 16 residues. CDR3 DNA: TGTGCCAGCAGCAAAGGGGGGGATTATAGCAATCAGCCCCAGCATTTT. Translation: CASSKGGDYSNQPQHF.

This sequence joins TRBV28 and TRBJ1-5, with 7 bases that match TRBD1. Germline V gene lookup returns CDR1 MDHEN and CDR2 SYDVKM. With V trimmed by 6 bases and J by 4 bases, 3 bases remained unmatched. The CDR3 covers 13 residues. The CDR3, as DNA: TGTGCCAGCAGAGGACAGGAGAATCAGCCCCAGCATTTT. Its translation: CASRGQENQPQHF.

In nucleotides, the CDR3 is TGTGCCAGCAGCTGGGCGGGGAGGTACCTCTACAATGAGCAGTTCTTC. Its protein is CASSWAGRYLYNEQFF. The rearrangement links TRBV7-2 to TRBJ2-1; TRBD2 is a possible D gene (6 bases). Germline loops: CDR1 SGHTA, CDR2 FQGNSA. Trimming took off 4 bases at V and 3 bases at J, with 16 bases between the two ends. This CDR3 is 16 amino acids long.

CDR3 in amino acids: CASSFNQGAAGNTIYF. The CDR3 DNA reads as TGTGCCAGCAGCTTTAATCAGGGGGCAGCTGGAAACACCATATATTTT. The rearrangement links TRBV11-2 to TRBJ1-3, with TRBD1 matching 8 bases. Germline CDR1 SGHAT, CDR2 FQNNGV. The CDR3 is 16 residues long. J gave up 2 bases and V 3 bases, and 6 bases lay outside the gene matches.

V usage is TRBV29-1 and J usage is TRBJ1-1; TRBD1 matches at 7 bases. This CDR3 region has 14 residues. V was clipped by 2 bases and J by 4 bases; unmatched bases: 7. Per the germline V gene, CDR1 is SQVTM and CDR2 is ANQGSEA. The CDR3 nucleotides are TGCAGCGTTGAACCGGGACAGATCGGCACTGAAGCTTTCTTT. Its protein product is CSVEPGQIGTEAFF.

This chain uses TRBV6-1 with TRBJ1-2; D is uncertain. V was clipped by 0 bases and J by 4 bases, with 6 bases between them. The CDR3 is 13 residues long. Germline loops: CDR1 MNHNS, CDR2 SASEGT. CDR3 nucleotides: TGTGCCAGCAGTGAAGCAGAGATCTATGGCTACACCTTC. Amino acid sequence: CASSEAEIYGYTF.

The V gene is TRBV19, the J gene TRBJ1-2; no definite D call. Germline lookup yields CDR1 LNHDA and CDR2 SQIVND (reference sequence). CDR3 length equals 11 residues. Trimming shortened V by 3 bases and J by 8 bases, and 7 bases separated the two germline ends. The CDR3 protein is CASSIHRGYTF. CDR3 coding DNA: TGTGCCAGTAGTATCCACCGGGGCTACACCTTC.

CDR3 coding DNA: TGTGCCAGCAGGAGAGACACGCGTAACGCTGAAGCTTTCTTT. Its protein product is CASRRDTRNAEAFF. The J gene is TRBJ1-1, the V gene TRBV28; D uncertain. The CDR3 has 14 residues. Per germline, CDR1 MDHEN and CDR2 SYDVKM. The V end lost 6 bases, the J end lost 6 bases, and 17 bases lay between the germline ends.

The chain recombines TRBV4-3 with TRBJ2-7, with D possibly being TRBD1 (5 bases). Trimming removed 1 base at V and 3 bases at J, with 10 bases between. CDR3 size: 14 residues. The V gene's germline CDR1 is LGHNA and CDR2 YSLEER. This CDR3 reads CASSQGRGDYEQYF. CDR3 coding DNA: TGCGCCAGCAGCCAAGGTAGGGGCGACTACGAGCAGTACTTC.

This chain joins TRBV6-5 and TRBJ1-5; 8 bases agree with TRBD1. The CDR3 spans 15 residues. V trimming: 6 bases; J trimming: 6 bases; junction bases outside the gene matches: 10. The V gene's germline CDR1 is MNHEY and CDR2 SVGAGI. The CDR3 bases are TGTGCCAGCAGCCCGGGGACAGGCGCCATTCAGCCCCAGCATTTT. Its protein is CASSPGTGAIQPQHF.

The rearrangement joins TRBV5-6 to TRBJ1-2, with TRBD1 as a possible D gene (6 bases). Germline CDR1 is SGHDT and CDR2 is YYEEEE. This CDR3 region has 12 residues. Trimming took 2 bases from V and 8 from J, leaving 10 bases between them. The CDR3 loop is CASSFGGGGYTF. CDR3 DNA sequence: TGTGCCAGCAGCTTTGGCGGGGGCGGCTACACCTTC.

The genes are TRBV7-8 and TRBJ2-1; 14 nucleotides align to TRBD2. Germline assignment: CDR1 SGHVS and CDR2 FQNEAQ. Unmatched junction bases numbered 4, after V lost 3 bases and J lost 0 bases. CDR3 length equals 18 residues. In DNA, the CDR3 is TGTGCCAGCAGCTTCCGACTAGCGGGAGGGAGCTCCTACAATGAGCAGTTCTTC. Protein product: CASSFRLAGGSSYNEQFF.